This section outlines one T cell receptor beta chain sequence together with its context. Libraries were prepared by immunoSEQ multiplex PCR; TCRdb keeps only in-frame clonotypes and omits some of them. The sample consists of about 250,000 clones, 70% to 90% of them appearing once. This sample is drawn from a study of blood T cell repertoires in COVID-19. This CDR3 is 15 amino acids long. Looked up from germline, CDR1 is LNHDA and CDR2 is SQIVND (reference sequence). Losses at the gene ends were 7 bases for V and 7 bases for J; bases not matched to a gene: 11. Participants' own reports of clinical history determined their cohort assignment.

This TCR derives from a woman aged 45-65 years with acute COVID-19. The sample was PBMCs or T cells enriched from blood (not recorded which). The rearrangement links TRBV19 to TRBJ1-5; 9 bases are a match to TRBD1. CDR3 protein: CASNPGTGIKQPQHF. The CDR3 DNA sequence: TGTGCCAGTAATCCCGGGACAGGGATCAAGCAGCCCCAGCATTTT.